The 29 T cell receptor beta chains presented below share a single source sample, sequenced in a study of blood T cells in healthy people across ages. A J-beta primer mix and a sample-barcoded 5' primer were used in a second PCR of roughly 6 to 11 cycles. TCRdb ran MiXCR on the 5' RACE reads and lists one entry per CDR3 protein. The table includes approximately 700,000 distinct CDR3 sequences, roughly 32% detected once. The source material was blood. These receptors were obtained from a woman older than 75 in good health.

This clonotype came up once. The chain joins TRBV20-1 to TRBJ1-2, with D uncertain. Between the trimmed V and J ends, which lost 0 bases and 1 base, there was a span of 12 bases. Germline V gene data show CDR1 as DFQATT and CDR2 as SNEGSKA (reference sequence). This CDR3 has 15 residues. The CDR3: CSARDWRSNNYGYTF. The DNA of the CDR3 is TGCAGTGCTAGAGATTGGAGATCGAATAACTATGGCTACACCTTC.

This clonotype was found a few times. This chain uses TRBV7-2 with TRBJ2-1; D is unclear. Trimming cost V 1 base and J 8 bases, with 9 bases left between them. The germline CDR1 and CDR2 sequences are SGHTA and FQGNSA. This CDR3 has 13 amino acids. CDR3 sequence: CASSLDVIDEQFF. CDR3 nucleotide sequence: TGTGCCAGCAGCTTAGACGTGATCGATGAGCAGTTCTTC.

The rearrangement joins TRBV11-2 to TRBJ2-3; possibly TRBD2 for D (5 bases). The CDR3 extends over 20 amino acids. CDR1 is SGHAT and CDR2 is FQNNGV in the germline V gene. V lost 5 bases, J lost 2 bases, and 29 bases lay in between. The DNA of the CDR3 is TGTGCCAGCAGCCAGAGTACTCCGTTAGCGCGCGGAGCCACCACAGATACGCAGTATTTT. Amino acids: CASSQSTPLARGATTDTQYF.

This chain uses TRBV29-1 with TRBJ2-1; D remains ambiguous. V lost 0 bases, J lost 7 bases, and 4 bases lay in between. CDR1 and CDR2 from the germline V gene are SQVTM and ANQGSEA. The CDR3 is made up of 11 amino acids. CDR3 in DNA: TGCAGCGTTGAAGAACGAAATGAGCAGTTCTTC. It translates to CSVEERNEQFF.

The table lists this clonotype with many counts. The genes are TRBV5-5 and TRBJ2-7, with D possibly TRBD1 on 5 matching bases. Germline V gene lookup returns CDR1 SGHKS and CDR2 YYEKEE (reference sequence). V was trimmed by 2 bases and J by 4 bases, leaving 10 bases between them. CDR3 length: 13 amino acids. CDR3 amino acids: CASSFSQGYEQYF. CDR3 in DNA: TGTGCCAGCAGCTTTTCGCAGGGTTACGAGCAGTACTTC.

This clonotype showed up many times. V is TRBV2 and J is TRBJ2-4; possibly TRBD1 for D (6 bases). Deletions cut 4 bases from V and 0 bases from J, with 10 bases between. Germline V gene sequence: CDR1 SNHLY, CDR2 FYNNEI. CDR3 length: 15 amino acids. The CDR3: CASSVNRVAKNIQYF. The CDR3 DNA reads TGTGCCAGCAGTGTTAACAGGGTAGCCAAAAACATTCAGTACTTC.

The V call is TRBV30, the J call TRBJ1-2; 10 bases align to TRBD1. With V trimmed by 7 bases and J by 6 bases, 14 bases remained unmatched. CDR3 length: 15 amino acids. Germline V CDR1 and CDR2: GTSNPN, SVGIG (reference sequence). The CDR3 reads CAYWRDRGSEDGYTF. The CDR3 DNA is TGTGCCTACTGGAGGGACAGGGGATCTGAGGATGGCTACACCTTC. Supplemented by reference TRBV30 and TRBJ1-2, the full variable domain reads SQTIHQWPATLVQPVGSPLSLECTVEGTSNPNLYWYRQAAGRGLQLLFYSVGIGQISSEVPQNLSASRPQDRQFILSSKKLLLSDSGFYLCAYWRDRGSEDGYTFGSGTRLTVV.

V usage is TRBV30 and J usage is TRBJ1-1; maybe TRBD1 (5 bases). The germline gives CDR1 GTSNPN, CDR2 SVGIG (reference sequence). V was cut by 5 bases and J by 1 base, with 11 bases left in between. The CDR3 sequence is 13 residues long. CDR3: CAWGGPANTEAFF. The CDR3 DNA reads TGTGCCTGGGGGGGACCTGCGAACACTGAAGCTTTCTTT.

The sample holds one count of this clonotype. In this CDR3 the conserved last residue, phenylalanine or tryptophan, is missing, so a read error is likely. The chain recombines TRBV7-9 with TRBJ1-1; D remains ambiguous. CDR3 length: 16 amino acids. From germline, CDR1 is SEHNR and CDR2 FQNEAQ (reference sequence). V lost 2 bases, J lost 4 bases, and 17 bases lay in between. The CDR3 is CASSLLRTVLGTEAFV. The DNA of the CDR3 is TGTGCCAGCAGCTTATTACGGACGGTCTTGGGCACTGAAGCTTTCGTT.

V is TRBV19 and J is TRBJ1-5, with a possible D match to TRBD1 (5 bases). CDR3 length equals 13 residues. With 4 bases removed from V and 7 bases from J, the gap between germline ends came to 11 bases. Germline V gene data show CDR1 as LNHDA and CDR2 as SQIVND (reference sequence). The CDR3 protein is CASSTKTDQPQHF. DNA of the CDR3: TGTGCCAGTAGTACGAAGACAGACCAGCCCCAGCATTTT.

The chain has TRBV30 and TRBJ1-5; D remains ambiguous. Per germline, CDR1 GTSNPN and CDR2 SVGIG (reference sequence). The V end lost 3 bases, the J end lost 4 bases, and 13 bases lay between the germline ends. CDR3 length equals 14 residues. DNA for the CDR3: TGTGCCTGGAGCGAGGCGAAGGGAAATCAGCCCCAGCATTTT. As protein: CAWSEAKGNQPQHF.

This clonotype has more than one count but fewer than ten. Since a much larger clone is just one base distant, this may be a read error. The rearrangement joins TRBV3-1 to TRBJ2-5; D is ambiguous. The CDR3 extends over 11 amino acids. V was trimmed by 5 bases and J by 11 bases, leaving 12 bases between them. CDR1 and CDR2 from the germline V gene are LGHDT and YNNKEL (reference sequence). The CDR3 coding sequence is TGTGCCAGCAGCTACCGGAATGAGCAGTACTTC. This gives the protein CASSYRNEQYF.

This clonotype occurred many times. CDR3 sequence: CSARGPGGYNEQFF. DNA of the CDR3: TGCAGTGCTAGAGGGCCCGGGGGATACAATGAGCAGTTCTTC. The V and J genes are TRBV20-1 and TRBJ2-1; D may be TRBD2 (6 bases). The CDR3 is made up of 14 amino acids. Trimming shortened V by 1 base and J by 4 bases, and 11 bases separated the two germline ends. The germline V gene has CDR1 DFQATT and CDR2 SNEGSKA (reference sequence).

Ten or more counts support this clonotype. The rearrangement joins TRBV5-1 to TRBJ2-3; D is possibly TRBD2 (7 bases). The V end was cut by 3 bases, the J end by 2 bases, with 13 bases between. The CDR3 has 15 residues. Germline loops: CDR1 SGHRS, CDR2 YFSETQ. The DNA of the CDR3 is TGCGCCAGCAGCTCCCTAGGGGGGGACACAGATACGCAGTATTTT. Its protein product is CASSSLGGDTDTQYF.

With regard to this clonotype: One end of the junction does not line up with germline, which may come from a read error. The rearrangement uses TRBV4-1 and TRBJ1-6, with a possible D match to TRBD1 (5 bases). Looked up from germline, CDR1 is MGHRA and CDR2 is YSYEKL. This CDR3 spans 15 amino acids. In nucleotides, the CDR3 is TGCGCCAGCGGCCAAGTACAGGACTGGAATTCACCCCTCCACTTT. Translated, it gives CASGQVQDWNSPLHF.

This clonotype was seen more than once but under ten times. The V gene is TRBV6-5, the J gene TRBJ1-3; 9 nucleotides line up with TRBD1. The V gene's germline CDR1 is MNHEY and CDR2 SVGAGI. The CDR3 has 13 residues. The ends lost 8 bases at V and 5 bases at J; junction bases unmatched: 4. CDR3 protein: CASWDRERNTIYF. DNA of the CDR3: TGTGCCAGCTGGGACAGGGAACGAAACACCATATATTTT.

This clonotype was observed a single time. In nucleotides, the CDR3 is TGTGCCTGGGGCCCGAACACTGAAGCTTTCTTT. Encoded protein: CAWGPNTEAFF. This chain connects TRBV30 to TRBJ1-1; no clear D gene. Per the germline V gene, CDR1 is GTSNPN and CDR2 is SVGIG (reference sequence). There are 11 residues in the CDR3. Trimming took 5 bases from V and 1 from J, leaving 5 bases between them.

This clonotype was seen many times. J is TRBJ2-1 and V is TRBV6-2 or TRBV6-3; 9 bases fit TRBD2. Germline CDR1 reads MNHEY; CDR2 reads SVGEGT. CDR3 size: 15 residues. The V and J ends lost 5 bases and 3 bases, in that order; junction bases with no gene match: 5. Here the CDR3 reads CASSPSGGHYNEQFF. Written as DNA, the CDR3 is TGTGCCAGCAGTCCCAGCGGGGGGCACTACAATGAGCAGTTCTTC.

For the CDR3, the DNA is TGTGCCACCATCCCCGAGCAGGGCAACATGAACACTGAAGCTTTCTTT. It encodes CATIPEQGNMNTEAFF. This chain joins TRBV24-1 and TRBJ1-1; weak D call: TRBD1 (5 bases). The CDR3 has 16 amino acids. Germline CDR1 KGHDR, CDR2 SFDVKD. V lost 8 bases and J 0 bases, leaving 18 bases between the germline ends.

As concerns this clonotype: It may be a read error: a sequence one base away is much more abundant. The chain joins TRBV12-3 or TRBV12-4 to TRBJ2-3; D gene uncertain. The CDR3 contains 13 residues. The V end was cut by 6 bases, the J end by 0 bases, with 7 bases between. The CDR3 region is CASRYTSTDTQYF. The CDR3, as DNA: TGTGCCAGCAGGTATACTAGCACAGATACGCAGTATTTT.

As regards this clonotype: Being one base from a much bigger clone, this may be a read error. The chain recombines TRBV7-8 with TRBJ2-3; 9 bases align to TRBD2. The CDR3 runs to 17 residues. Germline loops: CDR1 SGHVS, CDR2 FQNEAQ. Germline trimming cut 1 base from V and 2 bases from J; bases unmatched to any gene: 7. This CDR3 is CASSLGLAGTSTDTQYF. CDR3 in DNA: TGTGCCAGCAGCTTAGGGCTAGCGGGGACATCCACAGATACGCAGTATTTT.

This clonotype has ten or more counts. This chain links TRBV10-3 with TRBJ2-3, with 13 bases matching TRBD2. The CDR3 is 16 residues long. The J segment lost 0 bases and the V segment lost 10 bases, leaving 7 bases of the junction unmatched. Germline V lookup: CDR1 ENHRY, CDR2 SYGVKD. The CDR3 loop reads CATGTSGAFSTDTQYF. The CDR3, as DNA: TGTGCCACCGGGACTAGCGGGGCCTTTAGCACAGATACGCAGTATTTT.

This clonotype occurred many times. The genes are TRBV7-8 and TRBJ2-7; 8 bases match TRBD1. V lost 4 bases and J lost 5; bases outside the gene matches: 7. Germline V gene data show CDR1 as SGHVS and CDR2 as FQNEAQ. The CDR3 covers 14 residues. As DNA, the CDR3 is TGTGCCAGCAGCTCAGCCGGGACAGGACACGAGCAGTACTTC. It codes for CASSSAGTGHEQYF.

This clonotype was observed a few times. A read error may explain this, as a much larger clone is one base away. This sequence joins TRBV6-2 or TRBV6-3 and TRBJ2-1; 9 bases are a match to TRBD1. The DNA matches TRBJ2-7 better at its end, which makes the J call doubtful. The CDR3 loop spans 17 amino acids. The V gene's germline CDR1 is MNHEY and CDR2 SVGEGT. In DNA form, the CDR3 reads TGTGCCAGCAGCCACTTCACAACAGGGGGCGCCTACAATGAGCAGTACTTC. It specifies CASSHFTTGGAYNEQYF.

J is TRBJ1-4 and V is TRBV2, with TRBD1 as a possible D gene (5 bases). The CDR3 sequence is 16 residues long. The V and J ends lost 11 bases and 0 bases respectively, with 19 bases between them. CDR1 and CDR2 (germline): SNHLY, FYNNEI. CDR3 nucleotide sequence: TGTGCCTACACCGGGACTTTAATCGCAACTAATGAAAAACTGTTTTTT. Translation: CAYTGTLIATNEKLFF.

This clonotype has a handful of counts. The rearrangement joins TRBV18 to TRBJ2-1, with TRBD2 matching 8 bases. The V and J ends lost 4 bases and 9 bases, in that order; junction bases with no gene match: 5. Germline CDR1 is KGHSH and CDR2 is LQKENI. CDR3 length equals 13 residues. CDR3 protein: CASSLRGGGEQFF. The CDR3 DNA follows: TGTGCCAGCTCACTCCGGGGGGGAGGTGAGCAGTTCTTC.

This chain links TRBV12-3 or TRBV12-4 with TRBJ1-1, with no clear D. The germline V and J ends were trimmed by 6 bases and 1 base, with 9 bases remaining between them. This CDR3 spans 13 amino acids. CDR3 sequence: CASRLRENTEAFF. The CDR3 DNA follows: TGTGCCAGCAGGTTACGCGAGAACACTGAAGCTTTCTTT.

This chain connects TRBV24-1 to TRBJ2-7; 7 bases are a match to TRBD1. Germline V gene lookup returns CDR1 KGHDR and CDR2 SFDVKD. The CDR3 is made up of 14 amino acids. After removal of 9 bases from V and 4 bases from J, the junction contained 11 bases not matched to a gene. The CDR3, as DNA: TGTGCCACCTCCAGGGACAGCGCCTCTTACGAGCAGTACTTC. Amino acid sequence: CATSRDSASYEQYF.

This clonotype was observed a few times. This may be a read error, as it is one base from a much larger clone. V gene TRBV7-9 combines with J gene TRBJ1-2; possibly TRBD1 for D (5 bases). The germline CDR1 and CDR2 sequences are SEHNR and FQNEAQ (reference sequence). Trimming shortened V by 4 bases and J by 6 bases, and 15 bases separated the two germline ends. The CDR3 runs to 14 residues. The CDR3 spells CASSCLAGGDGYTF. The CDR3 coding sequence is TGTGCCAGCAGCTGCCTGGCGGGGGGAGATGGCTACACCTTC. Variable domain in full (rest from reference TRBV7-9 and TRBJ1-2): DTGVSQNPRHKITKRGQNVTFRCDPISEHNRLYWYRQTLGQGPEFLTYFQNEAQLEKSRLLSDRFSAERPKGSFSTLEIQRTEQGDSAMYLCASSCLAGGDGYTFGSGTRLTVV.